The 10 T cell receptor beta chains given below trace back to one sample, sequenced in a study of beta chain features in type 1 diabetes. Every bit of the isolated RNA underwent reverse transcription, so sequencing read expressed TCRB transcripts. Profiled with immunoSEQ multiplex PCR; TCRdb holds only in-frame clones, not every one. This sample carries about 230,000 clones, over 8.5% of them seen once, and the ten largest clones take approximately 0.035%. The sample comprised naive CD4+ T cells from blood. Receptors were obtained from a woman aged 18-29 years in good health.

This chain uses TRBV6-1 with TRBJ2-3, with D perhaps TRBD1 (6 bases). The ends were cut back, 0 bases at V and 9 bases at J, with 19 bases in the middle. The CDR3 extends over 16 amino acids. Germline CDR1 reads MNHNS; CDR2 reads SASEGT. The CDR3 DNA reads as TGTGCCAGCAGTGAAGCTCAGGACAGATTTTTCGACACGCAGTATTTT. This codes for CASSEAQDRFFDTQYF.

This clone was counted only a few times. The chain employs TRBV30 and TRBJ2-5; TRBD2 matches 7 bases. The CDR3 length is 15 residues. Germline V gene sequence: CDR1 GTSNPN, CDR2 SVGIG (reference sequence). The ends lost 2 bases at V and 7 bases at J; junction bases unmatched: 13. As DNA, the CDR3 is TGTGCCTGGAGTTCGGCTAGCGGTACTCCGGGGACCCAGTACTTC. Its protein is CAWSSASGTPGTQYF.

The chain links TRBV10-3 to TRBJ2-5; 8 positions agree with TRBD2. Germline CDR1 reads ENHRY; CDR2 reads SYGVKD. V lost 4 bases, J lost 5 bases, and 6 bases stayed unmatched. CDR3 length: 14 residues. CDR3 DNA: TGTGCCATCAGTGCCACTAGCGGTGGGGAGACCCAGTACTTC. Translating it yields CAISATSGGETQYF.

The chain uses TRBV29-1 and TRBJ1-3, with 10 bases lining up with TRBD1. The CDR3 is 14 residues long. V lost 7 bases to trimming and J lost 4 bases; unmatched junction nucleotides: 7. Per the germline V gene, CDR1 is SQVTM and CDR2 is ANQGSEA. CDR3: CSAADRGQGNTIYF. In DNA form, the CDR3 reads TGCAGCGCTGCAGACAGGGGGCAAGGAAACACCATATATTTT.

This clone was counted between two and nine times. CDR3 sequence reads: CAYSGGGIGNQPQHF. Here the CDR3 DNA reads TGTGCCTACAGTGGTGGGGGGATTGGCAATCAGCCCCAGCATTTT. The chain has TRBV30 and TRBJ1-5; a weak D match, TRBD1 (5 bases). The germline V gene encodes CDR1 GTSNPN and CDR2 SVGIG (reference sequence). The CDR3 is made up of 15 amino acids. Trimming removed 7 bases from V and 2 bases from J, with 18 bases in between.

The sample holds a few counts of this clone. The V and J genes are TRBV5-4 and TRBJ2-7; 9 nucleotides align to TRBD1. This CDR3 spans 15 amino acids. V was pared by 4 bases and J by 0 bases, with 5 bases of the junction left unmatched. Germline V gene sequence: CDR1 SGHNT, CDR2 YYREEE (reference sequence). CDR3 region: CASSRTGANSYEQYF. For the CDR3, the DNA is TGTGCCAGCAGCCGGACAGGGGCCAACTCCTACGAGCAGTACTTC.

This chain uses TRBV30 with TRBJ1-5, with 7 nucleotides matching TRBD1. Losses at the gene ends were 5 bases for V and 5 bases for J; bases not matched to a gene: 6. Germline assignment: CDR1 GTSNPN and CDR2 SVGIG (reference sequence). There are 13 residues in the CDR3. CDR3 loop: CAWATGLDQPQHF. The DNA for the CDR3 is TGTGCCTGGGCGACAGGGTTGGATCAGCCCCAGCATTTT. The whole variable domain, filled in from reference TRBV30 and TRBJ1-5, reads SQTIHQWPATLVQPVGSPLSLECTVEGTSNPNLYWYRQAAGRGLQLLFYSVGIGQISSEVPQNLSASRPQDRQFILSSKKLLLSDSGFYLCAWATGLDQPQHFGDGTRLSIL.

This clone was counted between two and nine times. The V call is TRBV6-5, the J call TRBJ1-4; D gene unclear. The germline CDR1 and CDR2 sequences are MNHEY and SVGAGI. The CDR3 is made up of 15 amino acids. Deletions cut 2 bases from V and 0 bases from J, with 7 bases between. CDR3: CASSYRRATNEKLFF. CDR3 bases: TGTGCCAGCAGTTACCGGAGGGCAACTAATGAAAAACTGTTTTTT.

The chain is built from TRBV12-5 and TRBJ2-7; weak D call: TRBD1 (6 bases). This CDR3 spans 14 amino acids. Trimming removed 6 bases from V and 0 bases from J, with 12 bases in between. CDR1 and CDR2 (germline): LGHNT, FRNRAP. The CDR3 reads CASGGGQSSYEQYF. CDR3 nucleotide sequence: TGTGCTAGTGGCGGAGGACAGAGCTCCTACGAGCAGTACTTC.

In its sample, this clone was seen a few times. Other DNA sequences in this specimen translate into the identical CDR3. The rearrangement links TRBV30 to TRBJ1-5, with 7 bases matching TRBD1. CDR3 length equals 13 residues. J lost 4 bases, V lost 1 base, and 1 base had no gene match. In germline, CDR1 is GTSNPN, CDR2 SVGIG (reference sequence). CDR3 sequence: CAWSGQGNQPQHF. CDR3 nucleotide sequence: TGTGCCTGGAGTGGACAGGGAAATCAGCCCCAGCATTTT.